This T cell receptor (beta chain) is drawn from a study of blood T cell repertoires in COVID-19. Study details: T cells, B-cell-depleted T cells, or PBMCs supplied cDNA or gDNA.

CDR3 length equals 16 residues. The V gene end was trimmed by 0 bases and the J gene end by 7 bases; junction bases not matched to a gene: 8. Germline values: CDR1 SGDLS, CDR2 YYNGEE. Methods used by the authors: Reference gene primer amplification yielded estimated nucleated cell counts. The repertoire was sequenced with immunoSEQ multiplex PCR; TCRdb's copy has only in-frame clones and lacks some. Clone size and the V and J calls come from that table; the DNA yielded D and trimming. This sample carries 200,000 to 250,000 clones, 89% of them seen once, and the ten largest clones take about 6%. This receptor was taken from a man aged 60 to 75 who had recovered from COVID-19. The source material was peripheral blood. The V gene is TRBV9, the J gene TRBJ1-2; 11 nucleotides line up with TRBD1. This chain's CDR3 is CASSVDGQGAPFGYTF. In DNA, the CDR3 is TGTGCCAGCAGCGTAGATGGACAGGGGGCGCCTTTTGGCTACACCTTC.